These 17 T cell receptor beta chains were sequenced from one sample in a study of technical replicates of blood from a few donors. TCRdb keeps only in-frame clones here, not all; method: immunoSEQ multiplex PCR. The sample records fewer than 85,000 clones, just over 95% being singletons. Sequenced: T cells isolated from PBMCs. The receptors were sampled from a human donor in good health.

This sequence joins TRBV15 and TRBJ2-3; TRBD1 is a possible D gene (6 bases). This CDR3 is 15 amino acids long. Germline CDR1 is LNHNV and CDR2 is YYDKDF (reference sequence). With 4 bases removed from V and 4 bases from J, the gap between germline ends came to 15 bases. CDR3 in amino acids: CATSIGGEGADTQYF. CDR3 DNA: TGTGCCACCAGCATTGGGGGCGAGGGTGCAGATACGCAGTATTTT.

Points on this clone: The junction does not match germline at one end; this may be a read error. The V and J genes are TRBV5-1 and TRBJ2-7; 8 nucleotides agree with TRBD2. Germline loops: CDR1 SGHRS, CDR2 YFSETQ. The CDR3 has 13 amino acids. This CDR3 reads CASSLVSGTAQYF. The CDR3 DNA reads TGCGCCAGCAGTTTGGTTAGCGGGACCGCTCAGTACTTC.

In this sample, this clone turned up once. The chain carries TRBV27 and TRBJ1-5, with TRBD1 matching over 8 bases. Germline loops: CDR1 MNHEY, CDR2 SMNVEV (reference sequence). V lost 6 bases, J lost 0 bases, and 13 bases stayed unmatched. This CDR3 comprises 18 residues. The CDR3 region is CASRRLDRAFYSNQPQHF. As DNA, the CDR3 is TGTGCCAGCAGACGGTTGGACAGGGCATTCTATAGCAATCAGCCCCAGCATTTT.

This rearrangement joins TRBV28 to TRBJ1-5; D is undetermined. Deletions cut 4 bases from V and 4 bases from J, with 5 bases between. The CDR3 contains 12 residues. Germline values: CDR1 MDHEN, CDR2 SYDVKM. Here the CDR3 DNA reads TGTGCCAGCAGTTCGAGAAATCAGCCCCAGCATTTT. Protein: CASSSRNQPQHF.

The genes are TRBV12-5 and TRBJ2-1; possible D gene TRBD2, 6 bases. This CDR3 contains 14 residues. V was cut by 4 bases and J by 7 bases, with 14 bases left in between. Germline lookup yields CDR1 LGHNT and CDR2 FRNRAP. The CDR3 nucleotides read TGTGCTAGTGGTTCTGCGGGATATTTAAATGAGCAGTTCTTC. Amino acid sequence: CASGSAGYLNEQFF.

This chain joins TRBV6-1 and TRBJ1-2; 8 bases map to TRBD1. Germline-derived CDR1 and CDR2 are MNHNS and SASEGT. The CDR3 is 12 amino acids. V dropped 8 bases and J dropped 6; count of bases not matched to a gene: 5. The CDR3 sequence: CASRDRSNGYTF. As DNA, the CDR3 is TGTGCCAGCCGGGACAGGTCGAATGGCTACACCTTC.

The chain couples TRBV9 to TRBJ2-7, with unresolved D. This CDR3 region has 12 residues. Per the germline V gene, CDR1 is SGDLS and CDR2 is YYNGEE. The V end was cut by 0 bases, the J end by 5 bases, with 6 bases between. CDR3 loop: CASSVGNNEQYF. The CDR3 DNA sequence: TGTGCCAGCAGCGTAGGTAACAACGAGCAGTACTTC.

The rearrangement joins TRBV7-3 to TRBJ2-2, with TRBD2 matching over 8 bases. Trimming removed 5 bases from V and 4 bases from J; junction bases left unmatched: 0. Germline V lookup: CDR1 SGHTA, CDR2 FQGTGA. The CDR3 runs 13 residues. The CDR3 sequence: CASSGTSTGELFF. Written as DNA, the CDR3 is TGTGCCAGCAGCGGGACTAGCACCGGGGAGCTGTTTTTT. Full variable domain (remainder filled in from reference TRBV7-3 and TRBJ2-2): GAGVSQTPSNKVTEKGKYVELRCDPISGHTALYWYRQSLGQGPEFLIYFQGTGAADDSGLPNDRFFAVRPEGSVSTLKIQRTERGDSAVYLCASSGTSTGELFFGEGSRLTVL.

V gene TRBV12-5 combines with J gene TRBJ2-4, with 9 bases lining up with TRBD1. V shed 0 bases and J 8 bases; nucleotides not matched to a gene: 11. Looked up from germline, CDR1 is LGHNT and CDR2 is FRNRAP. This CDR3 has 17 residues. The CDR3 region has the DNA TGTGCTAGTGGTTTGGTACTAGGGGGGACAGGGATGGACATTCAGTACTTC. This codes for CASGLVLGGTGMDIQYF.

The V and J genes are TRBV28 and TRBJ2-3, with D perhaps TRBD2 (5 bases). Germline V gene data show CDR1 as MDHEN and CDR2 as SYDVKM. The V gene lost 5 bases and the J gene lost 1 base, with 7 bases spanning the gap. The CDR3 consists of 13 residues. The CDR3: CASSGLGTDTQYF. The CDR3 nucleotides read TGTGCCAGCAGTGGACTCGGCACAGATACGCAGTATTTT.

The V gene is TRBV5-1, the J gene TRBJ2-7; TRBD2 might be the D (6 bases). This CDR3 spans 15 amino acids. V was pared by 0 bases and J by 6 bases, with 16 bases between. Germline V gene data show CDR1 as SGHRS and CDR2 as YFSETQ. The CDR3 DNA is TGCGCCAGCAGCTTGGGTCGGGGAGGTGGAGGCGAGCAGTACTTC. Its protein product is CASSLGRGGGGEQYF.

V is TRBV9 and J is TRBJ2-3; a weak D match, TRBD2 (6 bases). CDR1 and CDR2 (germline): SGDLS, YYNGEE. V dropped 2 bases and J dropped 5 bases, with 18 bases sitting between them. The CDR3 spans 16 residues. CDR3 region: CASSVSLRERQDTQYF. CDR3 coding DNA: TGTGCCAGCAGCGTCTCCCTACGGGAGCGTCAAGATACGCAGTATTTT.

The CDR3 DNA is TGCAGTGCTACAGGGTCGTACGAGCAGTACTTC. It translates to CSATGSYEQYF. The chain links TRBV20-1 to TRBJ2-7; possibly TRBD1 for D (5 bases). Germline assignment: CDR1 DFQATT and CDR2 SNEGSKA (reference sequence). Trimming cost V 4 bases and J 4 bases, with 8 bases left between them. CDR3 length: 11 amino acids.

V and J are TRBV4-1 and TRBJ1-5, with TRBD1 identical over 9 bases. This CDR3 is built from 17 residues. Germline CDR1 is MGHRA and CDR2 is YSYEKL. Trimming removed 3 bases from V and 6 bases from J; junction bases left unmatched: 12. As DNA, the CDR3 is TGCGCCAGCAGCCACATAACAGGGGGCGCTGGAAGTCAGCCCCAGCATTTT. It translates to CASSHITGGAGSQPQHF.

This clone has only one observation. This rearrangement joins TRBV14 to TRBJ2-7; 7 positions match TRBD2. The CDR3 is made up of 12 amino acids. Germline V CDR1 and CDR2: SGHDN, FVKESK. Trimming cost V 6 bases and J 7 bases; bases outside gene matches: 6. CDR3 bases: TGTGCCAGCAGTCAGGGAGGGAGGGAGCAGTACTTC. Translation: CASSQGGREQYF.

This clone has a single count. V usage is TRBV20-1 and J usage is TRBJ2-5, with D hard to call. This CDR3 has 11 amino acids. The germline V gene encodes CDR1 DFQATT and CDR2 SNEGSKA (reference sequence). Trimming pared 6 bases from V and 7 bases from J, leaving 12 bases between. The CDR3 DNA is TGCAGTGCCCAGTGGTCTCTGACCCAGTACTTC. Encoded protein: CSAQWSLTQYF.

The J gene is TRBJ1-3, the V gene TRBV6-5; D call uncertain. Germline V gene sequence: CDR1 MNHEY, CDR2 SVGAGI. The CDR3 covers 14 residues. The V and J ends lost 5 bases and 8 bases respectively, with 16 bases between them. The CDR3 is CASSPGKAWDTIYF. The CDR3 bases are TGTGCCAGCAGTCCGGGAAAGGCTTGGGACACCATATATTTT.